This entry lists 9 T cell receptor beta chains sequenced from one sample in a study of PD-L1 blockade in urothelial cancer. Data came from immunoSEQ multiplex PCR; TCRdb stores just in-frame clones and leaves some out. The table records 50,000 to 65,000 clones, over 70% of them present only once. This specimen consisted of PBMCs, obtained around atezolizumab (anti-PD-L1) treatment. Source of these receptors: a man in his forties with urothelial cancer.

The CDR3 nucleotides are TGTGCCAGCAGCCCAGCTAGCGGGAGGGCCTTCACCGGGGAGCTGTTTTTT. Its protein product is CASSPASGRAFTGELFF. The chain combines TRBV9 with TRBJ2-2, with 12 bases identical to TRBD2. The V gene end was trimmed by 4 bases and the J gene end by 4 bases; junction bases not matched to a gene: 8. CDR1 SGDLS and CDR2 YYNGEE come from the germline V gene. The CDR3 spans 17 residues.

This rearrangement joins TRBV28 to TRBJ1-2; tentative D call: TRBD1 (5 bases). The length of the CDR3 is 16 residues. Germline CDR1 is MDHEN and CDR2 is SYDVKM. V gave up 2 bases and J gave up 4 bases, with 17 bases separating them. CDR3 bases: TGTGCCAGCAGTTTAAAGTCCCACAGGAATCCCTATGGCTACACCTTC. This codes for CASSLKSHRNPYGYTF.

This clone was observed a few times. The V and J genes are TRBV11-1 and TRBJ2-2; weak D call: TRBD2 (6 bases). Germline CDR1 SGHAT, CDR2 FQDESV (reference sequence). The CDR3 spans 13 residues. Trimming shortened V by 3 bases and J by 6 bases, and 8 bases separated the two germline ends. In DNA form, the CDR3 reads TGTGCCAGCAGCTTCGGGAGTTCCGGGGAGCTGTTTTTT. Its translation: CASSFGSSGELFF.

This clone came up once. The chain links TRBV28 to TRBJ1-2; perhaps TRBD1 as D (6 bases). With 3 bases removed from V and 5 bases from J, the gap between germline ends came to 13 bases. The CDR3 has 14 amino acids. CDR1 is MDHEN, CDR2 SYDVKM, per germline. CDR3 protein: CASSLGGGSYGYTF. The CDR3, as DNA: TGTGCCAGCAGTTTGGGGGGGGGCTCGTATGGCTACACCTTC.

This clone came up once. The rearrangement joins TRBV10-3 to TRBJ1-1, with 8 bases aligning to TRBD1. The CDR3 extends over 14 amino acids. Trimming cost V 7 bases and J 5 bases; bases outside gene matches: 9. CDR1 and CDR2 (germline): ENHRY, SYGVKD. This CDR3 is CAINQQGGRTEAFF. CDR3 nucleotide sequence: TGTGCCATCAATCAACAGGGGGGAAGGACTGAAGCTTTCTTT.

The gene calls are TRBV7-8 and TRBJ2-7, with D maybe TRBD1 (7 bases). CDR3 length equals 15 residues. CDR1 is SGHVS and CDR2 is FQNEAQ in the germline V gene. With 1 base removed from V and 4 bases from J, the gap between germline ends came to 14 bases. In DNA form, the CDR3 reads TGTGCCAGCAGCTTAGAAGGGGCAGGGGGGTACGAGCAGTACTTC. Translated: CASSLEGAGGYEQYF.

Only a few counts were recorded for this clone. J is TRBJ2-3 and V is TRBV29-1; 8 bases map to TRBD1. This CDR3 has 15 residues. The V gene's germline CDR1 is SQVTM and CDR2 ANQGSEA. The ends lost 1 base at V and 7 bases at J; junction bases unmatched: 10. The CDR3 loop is CSVEGWQGAPYTQYF. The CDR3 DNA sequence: TGCAGCGTTGAAGGCTGGCAGGGGGCACCTTATACGCAGTATTTT.

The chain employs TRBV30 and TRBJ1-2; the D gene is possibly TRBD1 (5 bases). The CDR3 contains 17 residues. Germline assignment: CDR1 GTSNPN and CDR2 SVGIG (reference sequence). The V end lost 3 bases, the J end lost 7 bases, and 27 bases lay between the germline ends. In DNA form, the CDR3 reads TGTGCCTGGAGCGTGGGGGGGGATACCCGATCTATGCGTGGCTACACCTTC. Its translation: CAWSVGGDTRSMRGYTF.

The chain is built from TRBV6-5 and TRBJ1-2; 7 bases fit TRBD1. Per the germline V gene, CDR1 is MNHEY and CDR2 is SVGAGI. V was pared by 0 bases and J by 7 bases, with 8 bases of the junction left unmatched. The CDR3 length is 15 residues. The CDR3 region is CASSYSVRGMGGYTF. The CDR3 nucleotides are TGTGCCAGCAGTTACTCGGTCAGGGGGATGGGTGGCTACACCTTC.